The 17 T cell receptor beta chains below come from one sample, sequenced in a study of CD4 T cells in relation to SARS-CoV-2 and coronaviruses. These receptors have no known antigen. The method was immunoSEQ multiplex PCR; TCRdb's version includes in-frame clones alone and lacks a portion of them. Here the sample spans some 46,000 clones, more than 65% being singletons. The sample was naive CD4+ T cells from PBMCs, cultured in vitro. Sample subset: naive CD4+ T cells isolated by negative enrichment. Receptor source: an adult with COVID-19.

The J gene is TRBJ2-3, the V gene TRBV4-1, with 8 bases fitting TRBD2. CDR3 length: 15 residues. With V trimmed by 4 bases and J by 3 bases, 6 bases remained unmatched. Germline CDR1 MGHRA, CDR2 YSYEKL. The CDR3 DNA reads as TGCGCCAGCAGCCCTCCATTAGCGGGAACAGATACGCAGTATTTT. Translated: CASSPPLAGTDTQYF.

V is TRBV5-1 and J is TRBJ2-3; 11 bases align to TRBD1. Germline V lookup: CDR1 SGHRS, CDR2 YFSETQ. This CDR3 contains 16 residues. Germline trimming cut 7 bases from V and 4 bases from J; bases unmatched to any gene: 11. This CDR3 is CASVSTPGQGADTQYF. The DNA of the CDR3 is TGCGCCAGCGTAAGCACCCCGGGACAGGGGGCAGATACGCAGTATTTT.

This chain connects TRBV5-4 to TRBJ1-3; D may be TRBD1 (6 bases). V lost 6 bases and J lost 0, with 16 bases in between. CDR1 is SGHNT, CDR2 YYREEE, per germline (reference sequence). There are 16 residues in the CDR3. CDR3 DNA: TGTGCCAGCAAACTCCAAGGGACAAACTCTGGAAACACCATATATTTT. Protein sequence: CASKLQGTNSGNTIYF.

This rearrangement joins TRBV9 to TRBJ2-1; 11 bases are a match to TRBD2. Trimming removed 0 bases from V and 1 base from J; junction bases left unmatched: 3. Germline V gene data show CDR1 as SGDLS and CDR2 as YYNGEE. The CDR3 length is 17 residues. The DNA of the CDR3 is TGTGCCAGCAGCGTAGGTCTAGCGGGAGGATCCTACAATGAGCAGTTCTTC. This sequence encodes CASSVGLAGGSYNEQFF.

This clone was seen only once. The chain couples TRBV28 to TRBJ2-7, with a possible D match to TRBD2 (5 bases). This CDR3 spans 13 amino acids. Germline-derived CDR1 and CDR2 are MDHEN and SYDVKM. V was cut by 3 bases and J by 4 bases, with 10 bases left in between. The CDR3 region has the DNA TGTGCCAGCAGTTTTTCGGGATCTTACGAGCAGTACTTC. Its protein is CASSFSGSYEQYF.

This chain joins TRBV19 and TRBJ1-2, with no clear D. The CDR3 loop spans 13 amino acids. V was cut by 7 bases and J by 8 bases, with 17 bases left in between. Per germline, CDR1 LNHDA and CDR2 SQIVND (reference sequence). CDR3 sequence reads: CASTQRTDLGYTF. CDR3 DNA sequence: TGTGCCAGTACCCAAAGGACGGATCTGGGCTACACCTTC.

This clone was detected once. This chain joins TRBV7-2 and TRBJ2-1; TRBD1 matches at 7 bases. The ends lost 1 base at V and 4 bases at J; junction bases unmatched: 16. The CDR3 is made up of 19 amino acids. Germline-derived CDR1 and CDR2 are SGHTA and FQGNSA. The CDR3 nucleotides are TGTGCCAGCAGCTTAGATGTGACAGGGCTGATAGGTGGGTACAATGAGCAGTTCTTC. It yields the protein CASSLDVTGLIGGYNEQFF.

The chain employs TRBV10-3 and TRBJ2-5; maybe TRBD2 (5 bases). This CDR3 comprises 16 residues. Trimming left V 0 bases short and J 5 bases short, with 16 bases between. Germline V gene data show CDR1 as ENHRY and CDR2 as SYGVKD. The chain's CDR3 is CAISESGPPWRETQYF. The CDR3 coding sequence is TGTGCCATCAGTGAGTCTGGGCCGCCTTGGAGGGAGACCCAGTACTTC.

V usage is TRBV28 and J usage is TRBJ2-7, with 9 positions matching TRBD2. J lost 0 bases, V lost 9 bases, and 6 bases had no gene match. Germline CDR1 MDHEN, CDR2 SYDVKM. The CDR3 covers 14 residues. The CDR3 sequence is CASCGGGLSYEQYF. The DNA for the CDR3 is TGTGCCAGTTGCGGGGGGGGTCTCTCCTACGAGCAGTACTTC.

This clone was counted a single time. V is TRBV6-5 and J is TRBJ2-1, with 9 positions matching TRBD2. Germline V CDR1 and CDR2: MNHEY, SVGAGI. The V and J ends lost 7 bases and 7 bases, in that order; junction bases with no gene match: 11. This CDR3 is 15 amino acids long. CDR3 coding DNA: TGTGCCAGCACCCGCGGCGGGAGGGCACGTAATGAGCAGTTCTTC. Its translation is CASTRGGRARNEQFF.

This rearrangement joins TRBV28 to TRBJ1-1, with TRBD1 matching 12 bases. Germline CDR1 MDHEN, CDR2 SYDVKM. With 6 bases clipped from V and 7 bases from J, the junction kept 15 bases outside the gene matches. The CDR3 has 17 amino acids. The CDR3 DNA reads as TGTGCCAGCAGCAGTCATCCGGGACAGGGGGCGAAGGGTGAAGCTTTCTTT. Residues: CASSSHPGQGAKGEAFF.

The genes are TRBV5-8 and TRBJ1-1; TRBD1 is a possible D gene (6 bases). CDR1 is SGHTS, CDR2 YDEGEE, per germline. The CDR3 extends over 14 amino acids. Deletions cut 4 bases from V and 7 bases from J, with 17 bases between. The CDR3 region has the DNA TGTGCCAGCAGCAAGGACAGCATTTGGGATGAAGCTTTCTTT. It specifies CASSKDSIWDEAFF.

The chain has TRBV9 and TRBJ2-7, with 7 bases identical to TRBD1. V gave up 3 bases and J gave up 2 bases; unmatched junction bases: 8. There are 15 residues in the CDR3. Germline lookup yields CDR1 SGDLS and CDR2 YYNGEE. Here the CDR3 DNA reads TGTGCCAGCAGCGCCGGGACAGACCAGACCTACGAGCAGTACTTC. Its translation: CASSAGTDQTYEQYF.

The CDR3, as DNA: TGTGCCAGCAGCTTAGAGGTTGGCTACACCTTC. Its translation is CASSLEVGYTF. V gene TRBV7-9 combines with J gene TRBJ1-2; D not certain. Germline V gene data show CDR1 as SEHNR and CDR2 as FQNEAQ (reference sequence). The CDR3 has 11 amino acids. The V gene lost 1 base and the J gene lost 7 bases, with 4 bases spanning the gap.

This clone came up once. The rearrangement joins TRBV19 to TRBJ1-1, with TRBD1 as a possible D gene (6 bases). The CDR3 extends over 15 amino acids. Trimming stripped 5 bases from V and 0 bases from J, with 13 bases between. CDR1 is LNHDA and CDR2 is SQIVND in the germline V gene (reference sequence). The CDR3 sequence is CASSVQGQLNTEAFF. The CDR3 DNA reads TGTGCCAGTAGTGTCCAAGGACAGTTGAACACTGAAGCTTTCTTT.

The rearrangement uses TRBV28 and TRBJ1-2, with no clear D. The CDR3 totals 11 residues. The ends were cut back, 3 bases at V and 3 bases at J, with 2 bases in the middle. Germline V gene sequence: CDR1 MDHEN, CDR2 SYDVKM. The CDR3, as DNA: TGTGCCAGCAGTTTCGACTATGGCTACACCTTC. Protein sequence: CASSFDYGYTF.

This clone was detected once. V gene TRBV11-2 combines with J gene TRBJ1-5, with TRBD1 matching 7 bases. This CDR3 has 13 residues. The junction had 1 base not matched to a gene; V was cut back by 4 bases and J by 4 bases. CDR1 and CDR2 (germline): SGHAT, FQNNGV. CDR3 region: CASSSGQNQPQHF. DNA of the CDR3: TGTGCCAGCAGCTCGGGACAGAATCAGCCCCAGCATTTT.